This is a list of T cell receptor beta chains from one sample in a study of T cell changes during pregnancy in multiple sclerosis. Sequencing used immunoSEQ multiplex PCR; TCRdb keeps in-frame clones, though not all of them. Of roughly 100,000 clones in the sample, roughly 92% were seen once. This sample comprised peripheral blood, obtained after pregnancy. The receptors originated from a female donor with multiple sclerosis, enrolled in a pregnancy study. The CDR3 runs from the conserved cysteine through the conserved F or W. Some rows have no size entry. The others give once, few or many, or a class for an expanded clone.

j_call: TRBJ2-7; v_call: TRBV2; clone_size: -; cdr3_aa: CASNTGRGSYEQYF
j_call: TRBJ1-4; v_call: TRBV2; clone_size: -; cdr3_aa: CASRMATTNEKLFF
j_call: TRBJ2-2; v_call: TRBV7-9; clone_size: -; cdr3_aa: CASSFPSGGVNTGELFF
j_call: TRBJ2-2; v_call: TRBV28; clone_size: -; cdr3_aa: CASTPRGAGSTGELFF
j_call: TRBJ1-1; v_call: TRBV2; clone_size: -; cdr3_aa: CASSVRGDTEAFF
j_call: TRBJ2-7; v_call: TRBV6-6; clone_size: -; cdr3_aa: CASSYTDRGRDEQYF
j_call: TRBJ2-7; v_call: TRBV4-3; clone_size: -; cdr3_aa: CASSQDKDRTYEQYF
j_call: TRBJ2-1; v_call: TRBV6-1; clone_size: -; cdr3_aa: CASSETDYNEQFF
j_call: TRBJ2-2; v_call: TRBV7-9; clone_size: -; cdr3_aa: CASSRQGINTGELFF
j_call: TRBJ1-1; v_call: TRBV7-9; clone_size: -; cdr3_aa: CASSLGLAYRSEAFF
j_call: TRBJ1-2; v_call: TRBV7-8; clone_size: -; cdr3_aa: CASSFRRTAYYGYTF
j_call: TRBJ2-5; v_call: TRBV4-3; clone_size: -; cdr3_aa: CASSLRGGTQYF
j_call: TRBJ2-5; v_call: TRBV9; clone_size: -; cdr3_aa: CASSVNPGEETQYF
j_call: TRBJ2-4; v_call: TRBV28; clone_size: -; cdr3_aa: CASSRTSGRGRDDIQYF
j_call: TRBJ2-1; v_call: TRBV29-1; clone_size: -; cdr3_aa: CSVEVQRGTFYNEQFF
j_call: TRBJ1-2; v_call: TRBV9; clone_size: -; cdr3_aa: CASSVRGLHGYTF
j_call: TRBJ2-4; v_call: TRBV5-1; clone_size: -; cdr3_aa: CASSKANRDLAKNIQYF
j_call: TRBJ2-1; v_call: TRBV5-1; clone_size: -; cdr3_aa: CASRLPTSGGAYNEQFF
j_call: TRBJ1-1; v_call: TRBV4-2; clone_size: -; cdr3_aa: CASSQDIQNTEAFF
j_call: TRBJ2-5; v_call: TRBV7-9; clone_size: once; cdr3_aa: CASSSISTSSHPETQYF
j_call: TRBJ2-1; v_call: TRBV7-8; clone_size: -; cdr3_aa: CASSLGSSGSYNEQFF
j_call: TRBJ2-3; v_call: TRBV7-3; clone_size: -; cdr3_aa: CASSLGTGSTDTQYF
j_call: TRBJ1-2; v_call: TRBV27; clone_size: -; cdr3_aa: CASSLREQDLYGYTF
j_call: TRBJ1-2; v_call: TRBV23-1; clone_size: -; cdr3_aa: CASHPRDGYTF
j_call: TRBJ2-1; v_call: TRBV6-1; clone_size: -; cdr3_aa: CASSESETDLAGGNLQFF
j_call: TRBJ2-1; v_call: TRBV7-2; clone_size: -; cdr3_aa: CASSFINEQFF
j_call: TRBJ1-3; v_call: TRBV5-8; clone_size: -; cdr3_aa: CASRPRTGVFSGNTIYF
j_call: TRBJ2-3; v_call: TRBV14; clone_size: -; cdr3_aa: CASSSRSGKDGTDTQYF
j_call: TRBJ1-4; v_call: TRBV7-2; clone_size: -; cdr3_aa: CASSPPGTGDEKLFF
j_call: TRBJ2-1; v_call: TRBV5-1; clone_size: -; cdr3_aa: CASSLVSGEGSKFF
j_call: TRBJ1-2; v_call: TRBV6-1; clone_size: -; cdr3_aa: CASRFRGTHYGYTF
j_call: TRBJ2-1; v_call: TRBV4-3; clone_size: -; cdr3_aa: CASSQSGGRGDEQFF
j_call: TRBJ2-1; v_call: TRBV9; clone_size: -; cdr3_aa: CASSPPEAHNEQFF
j_call: TRBJ2-7; v_call: TRBV5-1; clone_size: -; cdr3_aa: CASSLGGSGSYEQYF
j_call: TRBJ2-7; v_call: TRBV5-1; clone_size: -; cdr3_aa: CASSLAVGQPAHEQYF
j_call: TRBJ2-7; v_call: TRBV4-3; clone_size: -; cdr3_aa: CASSPSGIGTYYEQYF
j_call: TRBJ2-5; v_call: TRBV7-2; clone_size: -; cdr3_aa: CASSFGGSGGAGETQYF
j_call: TRBJ1-1; v_call: TRBV30; clone_size: -; cdr3_aa: CAWTPLTEAFF
j_call: TRBJ1-5; v_call: TRBV27; clone_size: -; cdr3_aa: CASSLGTGSGNQPQHF
j_call: TRBJ2-4; v_call: TRBV7-2; clone_size: once; cdr3_aa: CASSSVLLAKNIQYF
j_call: TRBJ1-4; v_call: TRBV6-6; clone_size: -; cdr3_aa: CASSPDTSNEKLFF
j_call: TRBJ1-2; v_call: TRBV27; clone_size: -; cdr3_aa: CASSLTGTGGYTF
j_call: TRBJ2-7; v_call: TRBV5-1; clone_size: -; cdr3_aa: CASSVSGSSYEQYF
j_call: TRBJ1-1; v_call: TRBV6-5; clone_size: -; cdr3_aa: CASSRTGRGEAFF
j_call: TRBJ2-3; v_call: TRBV5-1; clone_size: once; cdr3_aa: CASSLDRDTDTQYF
j_call: TRBJ1-6; v_call: TRBV6-1; clone_size: -; cdr3_aa: CASRQTGVNSPLHF
j_call: TRBJ2-7; v_call: TRBV5-5; clone_size: -; cdr3_aa: CASDRSYEQYF
j_call: TRBJ2-5; v_call: TRBV5-1; clone_size: -; cdr3_aa: CASSLSGTGPVGTQYF
j_call: TRBJ1-6; v_call: TRBV18; clone_size: -; cdr3_aa: CASSPQYRAFNYSPLHF
j_call: TRBJ1-2; v_call: TRBV29-1; clone_size: -; cdr3_aa: CSVEGRNYGYTF